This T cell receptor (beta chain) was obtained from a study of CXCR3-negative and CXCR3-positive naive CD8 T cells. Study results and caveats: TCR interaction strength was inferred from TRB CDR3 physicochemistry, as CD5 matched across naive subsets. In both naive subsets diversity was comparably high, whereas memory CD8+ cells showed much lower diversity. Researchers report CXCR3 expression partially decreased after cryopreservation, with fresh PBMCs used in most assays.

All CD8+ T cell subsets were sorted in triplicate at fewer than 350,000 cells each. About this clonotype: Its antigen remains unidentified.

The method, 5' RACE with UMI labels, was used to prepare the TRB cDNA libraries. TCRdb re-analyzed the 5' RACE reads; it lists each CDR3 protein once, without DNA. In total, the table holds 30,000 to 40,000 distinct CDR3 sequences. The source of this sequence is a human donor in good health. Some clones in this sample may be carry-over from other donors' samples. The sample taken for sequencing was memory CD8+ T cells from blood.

CDR3: CASSFKGISYNEQFF. V usage is TRBV5-4 and J usage is TRBJ2-1; TCRdb indicates TRBD1, and absent DNA this call remains unverified. The length of the CDR3 is 15 residues. Germline V gives CDR1 SGHNT, CDR2 YYREEE (reference sequence).